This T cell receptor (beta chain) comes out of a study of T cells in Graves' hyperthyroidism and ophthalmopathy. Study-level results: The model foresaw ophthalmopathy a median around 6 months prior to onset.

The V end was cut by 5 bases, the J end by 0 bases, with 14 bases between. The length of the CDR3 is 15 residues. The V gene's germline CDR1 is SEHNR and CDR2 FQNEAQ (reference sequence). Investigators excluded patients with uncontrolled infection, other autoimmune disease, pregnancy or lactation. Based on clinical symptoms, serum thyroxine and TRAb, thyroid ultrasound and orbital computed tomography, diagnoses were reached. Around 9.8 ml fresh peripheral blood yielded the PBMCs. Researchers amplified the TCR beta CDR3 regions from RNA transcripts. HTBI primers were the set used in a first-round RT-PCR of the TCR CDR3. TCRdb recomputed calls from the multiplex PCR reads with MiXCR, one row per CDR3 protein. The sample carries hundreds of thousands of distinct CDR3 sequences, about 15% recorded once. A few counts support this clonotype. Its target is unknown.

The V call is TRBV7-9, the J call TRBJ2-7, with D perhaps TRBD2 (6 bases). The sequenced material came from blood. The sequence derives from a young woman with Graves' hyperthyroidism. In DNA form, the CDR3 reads TGTGCCAGCAGCACGGGACTCCTAAGCTCCTACGAGCAGTACTTC. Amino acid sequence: CASSTGLLSSYEQYF.